The rows below give T cell receptor beta chains drawn from one sample of a study of blood T cell repertoires in COVID-19. Sequenced by immunoSEQ multiplex PCR; TCRdb stores in-frame clones only, minus some. Of approximately 440,000 clones listed, 90% were seen once; the top ten hold approximately 0.55%. Sample: PBMCs or T cells enriched from blood (not recorded which). These receptors were taken from a man aged 18-30 years who had recovered from COVID-19. Each CDR3 is given with its conserved first and last residue. A D gene is named only where the DNA matches it firmly. Clone size, where shown, is once, few, many, or a class for clones that have expanded.

clone_size: -; v_call: TRBV9; d_call: TRBD1; j_call: TRBJ1-4; cdr3_nt: TGTGCCAGCAGCGTAGGACAGGGGAACGAAAAACTGTTTTTT; cdr3_aa: CASSVGQGNEKLFF
clone_size: -; v_call: TRBV2; d_call: TRBD1; j_call: TRBJ2-2; cdr3_nt: TGTGCCAGCGGTGAAGGCAGGGGGCGAACCGGGGAGCTGTTTTTT; cdr3_aa: CASGEGRGRTGELFF
clone_size: -; v_call: TRBV11-2; d_call: -; j_call: TRBJ1-6; cdr3_nt: TGTGCCAGCAGCATACGGAGCTCCTATAATTCACCCCTCCACTTT; cdr3_aa: CASSIRSSYNSPLHF
clone_size: once; v_call: TRBV28; d_call: -; j_call: TRBJ2-1; cdr3_nt: TGTGCCTGCGGTTCGGGTTCGACTCAGGGTCTGGATGAGCAGTTCTTC; cdr3_aa: CACGSGSTQGLDEQFF
clone_size: -; v_call: TRBV7-9; d_call: -; j_call: TRBJ2-1; cdr3_nt: TGTGTCGGGGATGAGCAGTTCTTC; cdr3_aa: CVGDEQFF
clone_size: -; v_call: TRBV10-2; d_call: -; j_call: TRBJ1-5; cdr3_nt: TGCGCCAGCAGTGATCGGGTTTCAAGCAATCAGCCCCAGCATTTT; cdr3_aa: CASSDRVSSNQPQHF
clone_size: -; v_call: TRBV5-8; d_call: TRBD1; j_call: TRBJ1-2; cdr3_nt: TGTGCCAGCAGCCCTGGACAGGGGGTACAAGTCTATGGCTACACCTTC; cdr3_aa: CASSPGQGVQVYGYTF
clone_size: -; v_call: TRBV28; d_call: TRBD1; j_call: TRBJ1-2; cdr3_nt: TGTGCCAGCACCGGAACCTTCTGGGGACAGGGCACTTGGTATGGCTACACCTTC; cdr3_aa: CASTGTFWGQGTWYGYTF
clone_size: -; v_call: TRBV19; d_call: -; j_call: TRBJ1-2; cdr3_nt: TGTGCCAGCCGCCTCGACAGGCCTGAACCACCTGGCTACACCTTC; cdr3_aa: CASRLDRPEPPGYTF
clone_size: -; v_call: TRBV28; d_call: TRBD2; j_call: TRBJ2-7; cdr3_nt: TGTGCCAGCAGCCGATCTAGCGGGATCTACGAGCAGTACTTC; cdr3_aa: CASSRSSGIYEQYF
clone_size: -; v_call: TRBV3-1/TRBV3-2; d_call: -; j_call: TRBJ1-1; cdr3_nt: TGTGCCAGCAGCCCCGACTCCGGTCGAGCTGAAGCTTTCTTT; cdr3_aa: CASSPDSGRAEAFF
clone_size: -; v_call: TRBV5-1; d_call: -; j_call: TRBJ1-1; cdr3_nt: TGCGCCAGCAGCTTGACAGATTATAACACTGAAGCTTTCTTT; cdr3_aa: CASSLTDYNTEAFF
clone_size: -; v_call: TRBV10-1; d_call: -; j_call: TRBJ2-1; cdr3_nt: TGCGCCACCGGGACACCGAACAATGAGCAGTTCTTC; cdr3_aa: CATGTPNNEQFF
clone_size: few; v_call: TRBV7-9; d_call: -; j_call: TRBJ2-7; cdr3_nt: TGTGCCAGCAGCTTAGGTTTTGAGTCCGTGAATTACGAGCAGTACTTC; cdr3_aa: CASSLGFESVNYEQYF
clone_size: -; v_call: TRBV5-4; d_call: TRBD1; j_call: TRBJ2-5; cdr3_nt: TGTGCCAGCAGCTATACAGGGGCGGAGACCCAGTACTTC; cdr3_aa: CASSYTGAETQYF
clone_size: -; v_call: TRBV7-3; d_call: TRBD2; j_call: TRBJ2-1; cdr3_nt: TGTGCCAGCAGCTTCCAGCGGGAGGATGATGAGCAGTTCTTC; cdr3_aa: CASSFQREDDEQFF
clone_size: -; v_call: TRBV12-3/TRBV12-4; d_call: -; j_call: TRBJ1-1; cdr3_nt: TGTGCCAGCAGTTTCGCCAGGGACACTGAAGCTTTCTTT; cdr3_aa: CASSFARDTEAFF
clone_size: -; v_call: TRBV6-4; d_call: TRBD1; j_call: TRBJ1-5; cdr3_nt: TGTGCCAGCAGTGACCCGAGGGGAAGACAGGGAGATCAGCCCCAGCATTTT; cdr3_aa: CASSDPRGRQGDQPQHF
clone_size: once; v_call: TRBV7-8; d_call: -; j_call: TRBJ2-1; cdr3_nt: TGTGCCAGCAGCTTACGGGCCTACAATGAGCAGTTCTTC; cdr3_aa: CASSLRAYNEQFF
clone_size: -; v_call: TRBV19; d_call: TRBD1; j_call: TRBJ1-6; cdr3_nt: TGTGCCAGTAGTATCCGTGGGACAGGGCATAATTCACCCCTCCACTTT; cdr3_aa: CASSIRGTGHNSPLHF
clone_size: -; v_call: TRBV19; d_call: TRBD1; j_call: TRBJ1-2; cdr3_nt: TGTGCCGTCTGGGACAGCGGACGCAGGCTAAACTATGGCTACACCTTC; cdr3_aa: CAVWDSGRRLNYGYTF
clone_size: -; v_call: TRBV5-1; d_call: TRBD1; j_call: TRBJ2-7; cdr3_nt: TGCGCCAGCAGCCCACAGGGGGCCTACGAGCAGTACTTC; cdr3_aa: CASSPQGAYEQYF
clone_size: -; v_call: TRBV24-1; d_call: -; j_call: TRBJ2-2; cdr3_nt: TGTGCCACCAGTGACACCCGACAGAGCACCGGGGAGCTGTTTTTT; cdr3_aa: CATSDTRQSTGELFF
clone_size: -; v_call: TRBV7-9; d_call: -; j_call: TRBJ2-7; cdr3_nt: TGTGCCAGCAGCTTAATCCCGGAGGTGCAGTACTTC; cdr3_aa: CASSLIPEVQYF
clone_size: -; v_call: TRBV5-1; d_call: -; j_call: TRBJ2-5; cdr3_nt: TGCGCCAGCAGCAGGGGGACCAACCAAGAGACCCAGTACTTC; cdr3_aa: CASSRGTNQETQYF
clone_size: once; v_call: TRBV30; d_call: -; j_call: TRBJ1-4; cdr3_nt: TGTGCCTGGAGTGCGGGGGTAGATGAAAAACTGTTTTTT; cdr3_aa: CAWSAGVDEKLFF
clone_size: -; v_call: TRBV7-9; d_call: TRBD1; j_call: TRBJ1-6; cdr3_nt: TGTGCCAGCAGCTCCGGTGGTGCCGGGACAGGGAATTCACCCCTCCACTTT; cdr3_aa: CASSSGGAGTGNSPLHF